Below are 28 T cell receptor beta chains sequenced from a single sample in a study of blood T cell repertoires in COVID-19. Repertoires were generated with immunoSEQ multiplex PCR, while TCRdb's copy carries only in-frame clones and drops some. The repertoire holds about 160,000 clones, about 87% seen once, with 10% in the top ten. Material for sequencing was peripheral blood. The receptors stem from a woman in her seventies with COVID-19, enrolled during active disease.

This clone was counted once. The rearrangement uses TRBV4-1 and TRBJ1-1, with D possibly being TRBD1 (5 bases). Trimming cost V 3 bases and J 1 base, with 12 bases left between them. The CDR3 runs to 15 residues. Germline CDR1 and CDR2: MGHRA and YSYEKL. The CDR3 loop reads CASSQGDSRNTEAFF. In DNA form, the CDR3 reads TGCGCCAGCAGCCAGGGCGACAGCCGGAACACTGAAGCTTTCTTT.

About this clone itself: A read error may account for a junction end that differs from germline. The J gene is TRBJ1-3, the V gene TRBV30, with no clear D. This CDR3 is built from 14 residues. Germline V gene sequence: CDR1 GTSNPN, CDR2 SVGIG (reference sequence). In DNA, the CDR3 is TGTGCCTGGAGGGAGGTGGGGTATGGAGACACCATATATTTT. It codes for CAWREVGYGDTIYF.

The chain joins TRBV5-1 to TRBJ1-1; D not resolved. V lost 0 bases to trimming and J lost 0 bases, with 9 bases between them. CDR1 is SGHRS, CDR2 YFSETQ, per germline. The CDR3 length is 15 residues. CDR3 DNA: TGCGCCAGCAGCTTGGTGTCGGGGATGAACACTGAAGCTTTCTTT. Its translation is CASSLVSGMNTEAFF.

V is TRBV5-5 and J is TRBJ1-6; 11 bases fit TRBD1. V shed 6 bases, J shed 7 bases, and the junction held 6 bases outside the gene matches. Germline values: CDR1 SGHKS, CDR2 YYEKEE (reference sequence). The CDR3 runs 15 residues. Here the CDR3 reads CASNFGQGANSPLHF. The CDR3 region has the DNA TGTGCCAGCAACTTCGGACAGGGGGCCAATTCACCCCTCCACTTT.

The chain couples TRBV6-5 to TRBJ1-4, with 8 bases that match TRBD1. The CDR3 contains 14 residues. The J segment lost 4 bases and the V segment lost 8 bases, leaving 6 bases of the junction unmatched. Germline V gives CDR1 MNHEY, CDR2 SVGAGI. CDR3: CASDTGGNNEKLFF. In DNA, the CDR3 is TGTGCCAGCGATACAGGGGGGAATAATGAAAAACTGTTTTTT.

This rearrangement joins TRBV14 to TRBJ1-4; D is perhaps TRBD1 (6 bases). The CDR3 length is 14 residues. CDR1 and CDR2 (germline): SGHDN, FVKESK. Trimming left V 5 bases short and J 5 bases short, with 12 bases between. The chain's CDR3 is CASSARTVNEKLFF. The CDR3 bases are TGTGCCAGCAGCGCCCGGACAGTCAATGAAAAACTGTTTTTT.

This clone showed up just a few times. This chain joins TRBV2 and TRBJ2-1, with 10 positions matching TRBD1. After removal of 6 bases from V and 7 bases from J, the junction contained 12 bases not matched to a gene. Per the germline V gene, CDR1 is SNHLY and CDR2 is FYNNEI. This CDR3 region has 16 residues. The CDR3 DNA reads TGTGCCAGCAGAGACAGGGGGCGGCTAGGGTGGAATGAGCAGTTCTTC. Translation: CASRDRGRLGWNEQFF.

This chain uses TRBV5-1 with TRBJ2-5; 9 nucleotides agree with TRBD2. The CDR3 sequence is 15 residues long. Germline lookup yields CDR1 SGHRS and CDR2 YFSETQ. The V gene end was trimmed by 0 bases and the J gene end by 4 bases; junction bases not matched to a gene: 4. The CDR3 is CASSLDSGGGETQYF. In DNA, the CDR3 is TGCGCCAGCAGCTTGGATAGCGGGGGAGGAGAGACCCAGTACTTC.

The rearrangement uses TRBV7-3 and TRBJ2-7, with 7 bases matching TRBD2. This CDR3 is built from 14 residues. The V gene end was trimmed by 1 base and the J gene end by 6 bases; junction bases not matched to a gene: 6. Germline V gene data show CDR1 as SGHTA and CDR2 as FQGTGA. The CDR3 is CASSLSDGRAEQYF. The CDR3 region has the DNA TGTGCCAGCAGCTTAAGCGATGGGAGGGCCGAGCAGTACTTC.

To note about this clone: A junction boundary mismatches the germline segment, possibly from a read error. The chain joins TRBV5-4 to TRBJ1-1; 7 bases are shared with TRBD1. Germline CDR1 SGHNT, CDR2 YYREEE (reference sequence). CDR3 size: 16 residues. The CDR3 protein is CASSLERQGWNTEAFF. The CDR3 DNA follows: TGTGCCAGCAGTTTGGAGAGACAGGGTTGGAACACTGAAGCTTTCTTT.

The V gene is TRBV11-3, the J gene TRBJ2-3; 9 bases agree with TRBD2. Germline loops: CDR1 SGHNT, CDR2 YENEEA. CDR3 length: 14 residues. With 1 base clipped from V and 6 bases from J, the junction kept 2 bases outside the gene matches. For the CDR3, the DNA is TGTGCCAGCAGCTTAGGGCTAGCGGGGGATACGCAGTATTTT. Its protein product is CASSLGLAGDTQYF.

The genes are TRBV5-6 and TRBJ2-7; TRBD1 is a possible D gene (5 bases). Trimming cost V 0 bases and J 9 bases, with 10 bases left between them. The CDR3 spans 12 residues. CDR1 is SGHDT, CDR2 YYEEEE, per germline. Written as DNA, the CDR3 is TGTGCCAGCAGCTTGGCCCACCAGGGGCAGTACTTC. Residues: CASSLAHQGQYF.

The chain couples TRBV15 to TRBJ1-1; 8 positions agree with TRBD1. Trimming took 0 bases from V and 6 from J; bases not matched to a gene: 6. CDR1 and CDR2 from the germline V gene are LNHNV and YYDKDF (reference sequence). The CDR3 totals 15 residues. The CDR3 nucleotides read TGTGCCACCAGCAGAGATCGACAGGGGAGGGCTGAAGCTTTCTTT. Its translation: CATSRDRQGRAEAFF. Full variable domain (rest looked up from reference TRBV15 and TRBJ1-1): DAMVIQNPRYQVTQFGKPVTLSCSQTLNHNVMYWYQQKSSQAPKLLFHYYDKDFNNEADTPDNFQSRRPNTSFCFLDIRSPGLGDTAMYLCATSRDRQGRAEAFFGQGTRLTVV.

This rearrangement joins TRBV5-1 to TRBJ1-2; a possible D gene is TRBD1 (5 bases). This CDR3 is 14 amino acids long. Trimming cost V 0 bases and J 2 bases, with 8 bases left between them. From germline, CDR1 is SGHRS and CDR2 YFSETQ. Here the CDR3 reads CASSLVAGNYGYTF. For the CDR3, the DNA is TGCGCCAGCAGCTTGGTAGCAGGGAACTATGGCTACACCTTC.

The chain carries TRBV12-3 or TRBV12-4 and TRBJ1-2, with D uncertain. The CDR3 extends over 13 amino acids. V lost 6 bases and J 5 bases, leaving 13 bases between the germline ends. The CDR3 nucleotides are TGTGCCAGCAGCCAGACACCCGTATATGGCTACACCTTC. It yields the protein CASSQTPVYGYTF.

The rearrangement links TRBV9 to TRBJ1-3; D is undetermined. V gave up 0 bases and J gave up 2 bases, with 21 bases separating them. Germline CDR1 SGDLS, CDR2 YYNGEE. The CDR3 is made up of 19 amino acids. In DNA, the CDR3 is TGTGCCAGCAGCGTAGCAGTCCCCCCTGTGGGAGCTCCTGGAAACACCATATATTTT. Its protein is CASSVAVPPVGAPGNTIYF.

The CDR3 loop is CASSQSGRGSQPQHF. In DNA, the CDR3 is TGTGCCAGTAGTCAATCGGGCAGGGGGAGTCAGCCCCAGCATTTT. The chain carries TRBV19 and TRBJ1-5; TRBD1 matches 7 bases. Germline V gene sequence: CDR1 LNHDA, CDR2 SQIVND (reference sequence). Unmatched junction bases numbered 10, after V lost 5 bases and J lost 6 bases. The CDR3 spans 15 residues.

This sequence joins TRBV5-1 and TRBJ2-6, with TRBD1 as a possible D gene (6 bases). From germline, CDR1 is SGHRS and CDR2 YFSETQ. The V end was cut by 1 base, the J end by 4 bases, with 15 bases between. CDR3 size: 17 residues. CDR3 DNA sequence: TGCGCCAGCAGCTTGAGGCAGGGGTTCTCCGGGGCCAACGTCCTGACTTTC. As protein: CASSLRQGFSGANVLTF.

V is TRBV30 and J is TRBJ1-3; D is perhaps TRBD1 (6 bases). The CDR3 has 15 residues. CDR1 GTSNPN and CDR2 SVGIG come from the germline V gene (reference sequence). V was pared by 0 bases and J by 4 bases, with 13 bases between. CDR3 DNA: TGTGCCTGGAGTGTGGTCGCAGGGGCCGGAAACACCATATATTTT. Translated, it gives CAWSVVAGAGNTIYF.

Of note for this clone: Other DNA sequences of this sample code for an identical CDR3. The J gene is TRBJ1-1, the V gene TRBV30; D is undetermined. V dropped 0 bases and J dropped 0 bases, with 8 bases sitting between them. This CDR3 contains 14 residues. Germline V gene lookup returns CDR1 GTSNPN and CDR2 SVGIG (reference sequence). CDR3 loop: CAWSVSGVNTEAFF. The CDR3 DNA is TGTGCCTGGAGTGTATCTGGAGTGAACACTGAAGCTTTCTTT.

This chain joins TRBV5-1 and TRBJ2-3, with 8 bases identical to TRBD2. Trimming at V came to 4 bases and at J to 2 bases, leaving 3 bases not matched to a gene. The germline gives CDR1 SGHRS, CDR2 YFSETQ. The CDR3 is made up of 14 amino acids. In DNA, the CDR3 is TGCGCCAGCAGCCCGGGACTAGTCACAGATACGCAGTATTTT. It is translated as CASSPGLVTDTQYF. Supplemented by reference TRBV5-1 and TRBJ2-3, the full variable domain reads KAGVTQTPRYLIKTRGQQVTLSCSPISGHRSVSWYQQTPGQGLQFLFEYFSETQRNKGNFPGRFSGRQFSNSRSEMNVSTLELGDSALYLCASSPGLVTDTQYFGPGTRLTVL.

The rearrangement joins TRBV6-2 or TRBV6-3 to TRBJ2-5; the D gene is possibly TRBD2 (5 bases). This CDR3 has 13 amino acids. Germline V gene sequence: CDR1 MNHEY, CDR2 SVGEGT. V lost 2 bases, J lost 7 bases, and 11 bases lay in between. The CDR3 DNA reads TGTGCCAGCAGTTACCCCGTACTAGGGACCCAGTACTTC. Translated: CASSYPVLGTQYF.

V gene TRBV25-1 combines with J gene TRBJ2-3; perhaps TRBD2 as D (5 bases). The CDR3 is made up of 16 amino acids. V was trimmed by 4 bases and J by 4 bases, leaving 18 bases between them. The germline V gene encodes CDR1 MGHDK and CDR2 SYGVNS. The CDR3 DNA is TGTGCCAGCAGTGGAACGGACTCCCCGAGTGCAGATACGCAGTATTTT. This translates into CASSGTDSPSADTQYF.

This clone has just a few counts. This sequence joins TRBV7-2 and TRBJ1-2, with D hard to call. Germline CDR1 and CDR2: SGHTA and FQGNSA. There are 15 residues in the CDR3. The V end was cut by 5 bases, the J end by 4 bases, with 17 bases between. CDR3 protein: CASSKEFLAGYGYTF. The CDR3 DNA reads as TGTGCCAGCAGCAAAGAGTTCCTCGCGGGCTATGGCTACACCTTC.

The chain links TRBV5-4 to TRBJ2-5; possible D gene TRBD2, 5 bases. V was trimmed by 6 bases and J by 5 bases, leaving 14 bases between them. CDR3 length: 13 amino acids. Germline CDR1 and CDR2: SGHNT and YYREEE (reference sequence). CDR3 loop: CASTGTRGETQYF. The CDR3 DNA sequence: TGTGCCAGCACCGGAACGCGCGGGGAGACCCAGTACTTC.

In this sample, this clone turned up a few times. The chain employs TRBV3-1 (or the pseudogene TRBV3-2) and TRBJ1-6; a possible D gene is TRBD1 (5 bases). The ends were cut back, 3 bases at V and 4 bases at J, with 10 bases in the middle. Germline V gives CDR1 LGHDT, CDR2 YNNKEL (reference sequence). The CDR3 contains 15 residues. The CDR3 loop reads CASSHGKGYNSPLHF. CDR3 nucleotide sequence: TGTGCCAGCAGCCATGGAAAGGGGTATAATTCACCCCTCCACTTT.

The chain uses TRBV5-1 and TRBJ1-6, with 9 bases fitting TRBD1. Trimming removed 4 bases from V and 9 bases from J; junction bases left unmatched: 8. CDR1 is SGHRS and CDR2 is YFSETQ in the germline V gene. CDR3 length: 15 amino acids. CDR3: CASSASGTGSSPLHF. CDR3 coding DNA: TGCGCCAGCAGCGCCTCCGGGACAGGGAGTTCACCCCTCCACTTT.

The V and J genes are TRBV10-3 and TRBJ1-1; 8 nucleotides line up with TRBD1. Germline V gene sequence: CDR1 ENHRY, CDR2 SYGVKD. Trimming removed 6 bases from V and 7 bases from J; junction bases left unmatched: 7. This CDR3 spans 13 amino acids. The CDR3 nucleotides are TGTGCCATCAGCACAGGGGGATACGGTGAAGCTTTCTTT. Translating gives CAISTGGYGEAFF.